The clone carrying this T cell receptor beta chain was counted only a few times. This sample stems from a study of blood T cells in healthy people across ages. Roughly 9.8 milliliters of peripheral blood were drawn from each donor. CDR1 is KGHDR and CDR2 is SFDVKD in the germline V gene. The CDR3 loop spans 15 amino acids. Deletions cut 3 bases from V and 2 bases from J, with 12 bases between. A second PCR, run for about 7 to 11 cycles, used a sample-barcoded 5' primer plus a J-beta primer mix. Each CDR3 protein is one row after TCRdb ran MiXCR on the 5' RACE reads. The sample lists approximately 730,000 distinct CDR3 sequences; about 42% were seen once.

This clonotype was sampled from a woman aged 55-69 years in good health. The source material was blood. This chain connects TRBV24-1 to TRBJ2-5, with D tentatively TRBD1 or TRBD2 (5 bases each). CDR3 bases: TGTGCCACCAGTGATCCCGGGACGGAACAAGAGACCCAGTACTTC. Encoded protein: CATSDPGTEQETQYF.